This TCR beta chain emerged from a study of response to subunit inactivated influenza vaccine. This clonotype was recorded a few times. The CDR3 has 12 amino acids. From germline, CDR1 is MDHEN and CDR2 SYDVKM. The V end lost 7 bases, the J end lost 2 bases, and 7 bases lay between the germline ends. A single record per CDR3 protein comes from TCRdb applying MiXCR to the RT-PCR reads. The table shows 200,000 to 300,000 distinct CDR3 sequences, with more than 10% occurring only once. Sequencing was performed on non-naive T cells sorted from PBMCs, taken approximately 15 days before vaccination. The receptor comes from a man aged 45-65 years who received an inactivated influenza vaccine. The chain is built from TRBV28 and TRBJ2-3, with unresolved D. CDR3 amino acids: CASKTDTDTQYF. The CDR3 nucleotides read TGTGCCAGCAAAACCGACACAGATACGCAGTATTTT.